A selection of T cell receptor beta chains follows, all from one sample in a study of CXCR3-negative and CXCR3-positive naive CD8 T cells. TCRdb reprocessed the 5' RACE reads, with one entry per CDR3 protein and no DNA. The sample shows 45,000 or so distinct CDR3 sequences, and around 10% sits with its ten largest clones. Sequences were obtained from memory CD8+ T cells from blood. Receptor source: a human donor in good health. Some clones in this sample may be carry-over from other donors' samples. CDR3s include the opening cysteine and the closing phenylalanine or tryptophan.

v_gene	j_gene	CDR3aa
TRBV7-6	TRBJ2-3	CASSLLGGTDTQYF
TRBV4-2	TRBJ2-1	CASSQDRSGGADEQFF
TRBV29-1	TRBJ2-7	CSVEDLRQNSYEQYF
TRBV29-1	TRBJ2-7	CSVAGRAPEQYF
TRBV7-9	TRBJ2-7	CASSEKPGLVYEQYF
TRBV6-1	TRBJ1-1	CASSEAGQNTEAFF
TRBV7-8	TRBJ2-2	CATIRNRHPLTPPDTGELFF
TRBV6-2/TRBV6-3	TRBJ2-1	CAICSGQLRDEQFF
TRBV6-2/TRBV6-3	TRBJ2-1	CASRPLSGGAVNEQFF
TRBV30	TRBJ1-1	CAWSVGYTEAFF
TRBV15	TRBJ1-1	CATSRSRGQGTEAFF
TRBV29-1	TRBJ2-7	CSVVSDKGYEQYF
TRBV4-3	TRBJ1-4	CASSHRGENEKLFF
TRBV7-9	TRBJ1-1	CASTSGQEAFF
TRBV7-8	TRBJ2-7	CASTVGGLYEQYF
TRBV4-3	TRBJ2-7	CASSQDARGVAYEQYF
TRBV14	TRBJ1-2	CASSQDLLDGYTF
TRBV19	TRBJ2-2	CAGGGTGVRTGELFF
TRBV7-2	TRBJ2-7	CASSLGAAEQYF
TRBV4-1	TRBJ1-2	CASSQSYVEVYGYTF
TRBV20-1	TRBJ1-2	CSAREGGGINYGYTF
TRBV5-1	TRBJ1-2	CASSAGQVRDYGYTF
TRBV6-5	TRBJ2-1	CASSNLAGGPEEQFF
TRBV7-9	TRBJ1-2	CASSLAGQTYGYTF
TRBV4-3	TRBJ2-7	CASSPGAGYEQYF
TRBV30	TRBJ1-1	CAWTQGNTEAFF
TRBV7-7	TRBJ1-1	CASSLPLNTEAFF
TRBV20-1	TRBJ2-1	CSARDGSGGPSGRAVNEQFF
TRBV7-2	TRBJ1-1	CASSTGQGGTEAFF
TRBV11-3	TRBJ2-1	CASSLSDSEQFF
TRBV5-8	TRBJ1-1	CASRPLQGMNTEAFF
TRBV27	TRBJ1-4	CASSKATNEKLFF
TRBV7-9	TRBJ1-2	CASSSYQQGSDGYTF
TRBV4-3	TRBJ2-3	CASSQDGGLRGADTQYF
TRBV7-6	TRBJ2-5	CASSPSEWDSGETQYF
TRBV10-3	TRBJ2-7	CAISEPPGQGYEQYF
TRBV10-3	TRBJ1-2	CAIGDGTYGYTF
TRBV29-1	TRBJ2-2	CSVEEANTGELFF
TRBV4-2	TRBJ2-1	CASSQAGGVDEQFF
TRBV23-1	TRBJ2-7	CASSQINPPTGTVLSEQYF
TRBV13	TRBJ1-2	CASSLRGGGGYTF
TRBV29-1	TRBJ2-5	CSVEGDKETQYF
TRBV4-2	TRBJ2-7	CASSQDIGRVEQYF
TRBV7-2	TRBJ2-7	CASSSSLGAYEQYF
TRBV20-1	TRBJ2-7	CSANQGDGYEQYF
TRBV20-1	TRBJ2-7	CSAGALAGGPYEQYF
TRBV4-1	TRBJ1-5	CASSQGPTGLLEQPQHF
TRBV5-1	TRBJ1-2	CASSLVWGNYGYTF
TRBV29-1	TRBJ1-2	CSVESKEANYGYTF
TRBV9	TRBJ1-1	CASSVVGEFLNTEAFF
TRBV7-2	TRBJ1-6	CASSPGPGNSPLHF
TRBV29-1	TRBJ1-2	CSVVNSHGHTF
TRBV6-5	TRBJ2-2	CASSYGRGTGELFF
TRBV15	TRBJ2-1	CATSYSRTGGYNEQFF
TRBV10-3	TRBJ2-7	CAVSRDRESHEQYF
TRBV4-1	TRBJ2-2	CASSQGQGGTGELFF
TRBV4-3	TRBJ1-2	CASSQDQGTYGYTF